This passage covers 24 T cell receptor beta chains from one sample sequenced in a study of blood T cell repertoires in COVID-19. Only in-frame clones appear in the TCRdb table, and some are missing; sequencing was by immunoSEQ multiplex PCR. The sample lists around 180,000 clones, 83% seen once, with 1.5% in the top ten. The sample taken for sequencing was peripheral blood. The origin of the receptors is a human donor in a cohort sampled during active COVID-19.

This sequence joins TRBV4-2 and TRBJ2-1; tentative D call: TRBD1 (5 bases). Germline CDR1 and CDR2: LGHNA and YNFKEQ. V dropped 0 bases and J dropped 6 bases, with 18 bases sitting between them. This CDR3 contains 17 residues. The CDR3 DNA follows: TGTGCCAGCAGCCAAGATCTAGGGGCAGGGATCGGCAATGAGCAGTTCTTC. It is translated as CASSQDLGAGIGNEQFF.

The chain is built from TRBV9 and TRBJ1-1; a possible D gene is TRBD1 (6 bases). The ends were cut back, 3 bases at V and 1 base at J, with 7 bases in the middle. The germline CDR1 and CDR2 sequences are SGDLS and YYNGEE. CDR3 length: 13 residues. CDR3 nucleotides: TGTGCCAGCAGCGAAGGGGGGAACACTGAAGCTTTCTTT. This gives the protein CASSEGGNTEAFF.

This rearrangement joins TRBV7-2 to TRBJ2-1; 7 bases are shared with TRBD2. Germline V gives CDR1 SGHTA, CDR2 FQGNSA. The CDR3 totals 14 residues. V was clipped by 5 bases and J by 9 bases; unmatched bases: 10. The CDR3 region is CASSVLGGGGEQFF. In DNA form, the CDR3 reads TGTGCCAGCAGCGTCCTGGGGGGGGGAGGTGAGCAGTTCTTC. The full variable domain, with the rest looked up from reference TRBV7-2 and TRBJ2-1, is GAGVSQSPSNKVTEKGKDVELRCDPISGHTALYWYRQSLGQGLEFLIYFQGNSAPDKSGLPSDRFSAERTGGSVSTLTIQRTQQEDSAVYLCASSVLGGGGEQFFGPGTRLTVL.

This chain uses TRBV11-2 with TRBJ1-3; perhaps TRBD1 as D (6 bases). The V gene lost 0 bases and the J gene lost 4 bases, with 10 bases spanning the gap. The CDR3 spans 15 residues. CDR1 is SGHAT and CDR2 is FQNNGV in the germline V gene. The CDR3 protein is CASSLDLQGGNTIYF. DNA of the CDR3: TGTGCCAGCAGCTTAGATCTACAGGGAGGAAACACCATATATTTT.

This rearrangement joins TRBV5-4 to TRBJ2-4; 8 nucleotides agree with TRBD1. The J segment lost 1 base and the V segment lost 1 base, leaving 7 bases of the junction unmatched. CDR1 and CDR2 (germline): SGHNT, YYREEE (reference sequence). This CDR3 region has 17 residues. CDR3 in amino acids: CASSLPGGGVAKNIQYF. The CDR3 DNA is TGTGCCAGCAGCTTGCCAGGGGGCGGTGTGGCCAAAAACATTCAGTACTTC.

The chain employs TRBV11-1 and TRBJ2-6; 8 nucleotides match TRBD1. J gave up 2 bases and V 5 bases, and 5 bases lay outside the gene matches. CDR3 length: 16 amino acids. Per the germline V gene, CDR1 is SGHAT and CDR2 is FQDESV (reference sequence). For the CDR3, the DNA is TGTGCCAGCAGCCGGACAGGGAGTCCTGGGGCCAACGTCCTGACTTTC. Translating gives CASSRTGSPGANVLTF.

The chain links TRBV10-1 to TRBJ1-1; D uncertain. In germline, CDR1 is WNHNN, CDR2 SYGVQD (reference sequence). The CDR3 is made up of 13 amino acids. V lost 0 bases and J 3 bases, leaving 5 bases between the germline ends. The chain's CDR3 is CASSESPDTEAFF. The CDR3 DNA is TGCGCCAGCAGTGAGTCTCCGGACACTGAAGCTTTCTTT.

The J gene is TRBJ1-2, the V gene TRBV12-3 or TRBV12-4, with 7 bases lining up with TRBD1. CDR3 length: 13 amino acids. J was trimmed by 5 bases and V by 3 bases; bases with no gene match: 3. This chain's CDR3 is CASSFGRGYGYTF. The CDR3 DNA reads TGTGCCAGCAGTTTCGGCAGGGGGTATGGCTACACCTTC.

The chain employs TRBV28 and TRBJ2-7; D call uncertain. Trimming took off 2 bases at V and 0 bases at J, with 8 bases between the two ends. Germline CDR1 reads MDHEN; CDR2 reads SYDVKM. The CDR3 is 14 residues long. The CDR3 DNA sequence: TGTGCCAGCAGTTTACCGACATACTCCTACGAGCAGTACTTC. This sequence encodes CASSLPTYSYEQYF.

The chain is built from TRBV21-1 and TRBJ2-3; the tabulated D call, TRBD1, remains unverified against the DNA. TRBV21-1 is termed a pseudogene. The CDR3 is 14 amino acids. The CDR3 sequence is CASSRQVGADTQYF. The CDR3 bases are TGTGCCAGCAGCAGACAGGTGGGGGCAGATACGCAGTATTTT.

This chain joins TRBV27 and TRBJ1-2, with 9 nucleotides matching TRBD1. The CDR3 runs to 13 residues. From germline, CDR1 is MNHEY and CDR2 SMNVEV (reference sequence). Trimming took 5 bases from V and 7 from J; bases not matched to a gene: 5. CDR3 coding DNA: TGTGCCAGCAGTCTACAGGGGGCTGGTGGCTACACCTTC. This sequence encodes CASSLQGAGGYTF.

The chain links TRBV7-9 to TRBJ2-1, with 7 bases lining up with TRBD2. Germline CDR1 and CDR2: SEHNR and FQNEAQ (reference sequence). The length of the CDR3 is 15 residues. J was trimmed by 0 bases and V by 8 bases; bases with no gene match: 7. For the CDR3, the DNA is TGTGCCAGCGGGAGGGAGGTGCCCTCCTACAATGAGCAGTTCTTC. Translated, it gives CASGREVPSYNEQFF.

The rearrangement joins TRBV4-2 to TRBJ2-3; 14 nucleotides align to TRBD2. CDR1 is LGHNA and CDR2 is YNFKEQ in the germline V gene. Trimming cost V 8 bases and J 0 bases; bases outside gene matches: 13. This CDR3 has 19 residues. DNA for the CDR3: TGTGCCAGCCGAGGACTAGCGGGAGGAGGGTCCTCTAGCACAGATACGCAGTATTTT. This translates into CASRGLAGGGSSSTDTQYF.

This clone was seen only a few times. The chain's CDR3 is CASRQGPDRGLFFGNTIYF. CDR3 coding DNA: TGCGCCAGCAGACAGGGCCCGGACAGGGGCCTTTTCTTTGGAAACACCATATATTTT. The chain combines TRBV10-2 with TRBJ1-3, with 9 bases identical to TRBD1. With 6 bases clipped from V and 3 bases from J, the junction kept 18 bases outside the gene matches. Germline V CDR1 and CDR2: WSHSY, SAAADI. The CDR3 covers 19 residues.

In DNA form, the CDR3 reads TGTGCCAGCAGCGCGAGAGGGGGGGCAGCGGATGGCTACACCTTC. It codes for CASSARGGAADGYTF. The V call is TRBV9, the J call TRBJ1-2, with TRBD1 as a possible D gene (6 bases). Germline assignment: CDR1 SGDLS and CDR2 YYNGEE. This CDR3 contains 15 residues. The germline V and J ends were trimmed by 3 bases and 6 bases, with 18 bases remaining between them.

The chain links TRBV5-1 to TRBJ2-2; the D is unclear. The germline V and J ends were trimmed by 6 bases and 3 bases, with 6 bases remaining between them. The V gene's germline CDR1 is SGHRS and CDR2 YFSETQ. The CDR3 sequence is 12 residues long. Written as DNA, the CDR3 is TGCGCCAGCATTCGCGACACCGGGGAGCTGTTTTTT. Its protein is CASIRDTGELFF.

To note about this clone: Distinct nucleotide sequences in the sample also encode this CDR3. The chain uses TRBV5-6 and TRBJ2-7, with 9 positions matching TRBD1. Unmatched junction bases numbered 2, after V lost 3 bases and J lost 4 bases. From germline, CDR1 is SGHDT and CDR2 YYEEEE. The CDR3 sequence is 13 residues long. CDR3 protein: CASSSGTGYEQYF. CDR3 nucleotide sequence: TGTGCCAGCAGCTCCGGGACAGGGTACGAGCAGTACTTC.

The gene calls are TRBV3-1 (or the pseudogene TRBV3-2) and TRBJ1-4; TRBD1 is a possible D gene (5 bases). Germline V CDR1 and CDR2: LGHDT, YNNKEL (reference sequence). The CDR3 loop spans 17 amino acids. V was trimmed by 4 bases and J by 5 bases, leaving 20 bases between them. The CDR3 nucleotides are TGTGCCAGCAGCCCAGTGACGGAAAGGGGTGAAAATGAAAAACTGTTTTTT. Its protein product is CASSPVTERGENEKLFF.

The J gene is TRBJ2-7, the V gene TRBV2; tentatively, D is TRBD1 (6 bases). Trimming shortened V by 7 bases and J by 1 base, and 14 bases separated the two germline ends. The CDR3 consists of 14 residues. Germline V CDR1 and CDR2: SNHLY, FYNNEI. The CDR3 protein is CASKGTLVSYEQYF. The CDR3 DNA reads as TGTGCCAGCAAGGGGACATTGGTGTCCTACGAGCAGTACTTC.

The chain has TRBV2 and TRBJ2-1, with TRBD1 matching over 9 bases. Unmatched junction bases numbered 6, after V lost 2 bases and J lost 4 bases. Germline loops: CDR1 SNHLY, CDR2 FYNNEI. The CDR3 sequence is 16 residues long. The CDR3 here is CASSESLGQGYNEQFF. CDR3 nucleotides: TGTGCCAGCAGTGAATCGTTGGGACAGGGTTACAATGAGCAGTTCTTC.

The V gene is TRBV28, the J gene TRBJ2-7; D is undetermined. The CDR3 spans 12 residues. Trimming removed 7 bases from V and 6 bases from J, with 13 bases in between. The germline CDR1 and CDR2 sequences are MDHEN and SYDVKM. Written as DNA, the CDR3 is TGTGCCAGCATTCGGCCGGGTACCGAGCAGTACTTC. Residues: CASIRPGTEQYF.

CDR3 protein: CASSEMPNEKLFF. As DNA, the CDR3 is TGTGCCAGCAGCGAGATGCCAAATGAAAAACTGTTTTTT. This chain joins TRBV21-1 and TRBJ1-4. TRBV21-1 is listed as a pseudogene. This CDR3 comprises 13 residues.

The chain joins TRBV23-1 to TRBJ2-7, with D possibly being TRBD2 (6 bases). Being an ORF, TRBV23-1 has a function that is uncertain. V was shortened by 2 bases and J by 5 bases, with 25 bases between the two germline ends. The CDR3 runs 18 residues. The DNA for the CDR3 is TGCGCCAGCAGTCAACCGTCAGGGACTTTAGGAGTTATAGACGAGCAGTACTTC. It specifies CASSQPSGTLGVIDEQYF.

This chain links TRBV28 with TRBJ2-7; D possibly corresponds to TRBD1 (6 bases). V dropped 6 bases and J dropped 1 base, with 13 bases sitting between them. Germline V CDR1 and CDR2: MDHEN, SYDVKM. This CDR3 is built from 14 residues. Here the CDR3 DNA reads TGTGCCAGCAGCTCCGAGAGGGGGTCCTACGAGCAGTACTTC. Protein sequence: CASSSERGSYEQYF.